This entry concerns a single T cell receptor beta chain. The CDR3 is 15 residues long. The V gene lost 5 bases and the J gene lost 4 bases, with 15 bases spanning the gap. Per germline, CDR1 SGHVS and CDR2 FQNEAQ. The data were taken from a study of blood T cell repertoires in COVID-19. Study information: T cells, B-cell-depleted T cells, or PBMCs provided the cDNA or gDNA that served as material.

How the authors handled the data: Estimated nucleated cell counts came from reference gene primer amplification. Here immunoSEQ multiplex PCR was the method, and the copy in TCRdb shows in-frame clones only, minus some. That table supplies the V and J calls and clone size; D and trimming were determined from the DNA. The table lists around 99,000 clones, over 80% of them singletons. The sequence came from a woman aged 25 to 39 with acute or convalescent COVID-19. The rearrangement links TRBV7-8 to TRBJ1-3; D gene ambiguous. Sequenced: peripheral blood. CDR3 region: CASSPFRVSGNTIYF. CDR3 sequence (DNA): TGTGCCAGCAGCCCGTTCCGGGTCTCGGGAAACACCATATATTTT.